This TCR beta chain was recorded in a study of cytomegalovirus exposure and HLA in healthy donors. The PCR had 60 Vbeta and 13 Jbeta primers. TCRdb's copy holds only in-frame clones and misses some; the assay was immunoSEQ multiplex PCR. The sample records 130,000 or so clones, 72% being singletons. The germline CDR1 and CDR2 sequences are SNHLY and FYNNEI. The CDR3 contains 15 residues. V lost 7 bases to trimming and J lost 6 bases, with 22 bases between them. The specimen sequenced was PBMCs. The chain recombines TRBV2 with TRBJ2-7; D is unresolved. This TCR was recovered from a man aged 45-60 years in good health and CMV-seropositive. CDR3 in DNA: TGTGCCAGCATCGCCGATCAAAGAAGCCGAGGCGAGCAGTACTTC. Amino acid sequence: CASIADQRSRGEQYF.